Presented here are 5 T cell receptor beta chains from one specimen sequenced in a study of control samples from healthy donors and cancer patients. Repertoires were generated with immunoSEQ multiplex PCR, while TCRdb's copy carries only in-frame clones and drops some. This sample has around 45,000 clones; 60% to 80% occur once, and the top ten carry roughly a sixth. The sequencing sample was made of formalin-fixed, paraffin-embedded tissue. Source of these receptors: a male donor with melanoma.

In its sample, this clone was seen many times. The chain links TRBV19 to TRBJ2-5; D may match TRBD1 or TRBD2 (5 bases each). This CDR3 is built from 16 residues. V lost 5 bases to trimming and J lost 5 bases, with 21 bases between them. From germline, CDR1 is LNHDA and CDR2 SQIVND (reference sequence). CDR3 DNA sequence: TGTGCCAGTAGTCCCCCCGGCCCTGGGACCCGCGAGACCCAGTACTTC. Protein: CASSPPGPGTRETQYF.

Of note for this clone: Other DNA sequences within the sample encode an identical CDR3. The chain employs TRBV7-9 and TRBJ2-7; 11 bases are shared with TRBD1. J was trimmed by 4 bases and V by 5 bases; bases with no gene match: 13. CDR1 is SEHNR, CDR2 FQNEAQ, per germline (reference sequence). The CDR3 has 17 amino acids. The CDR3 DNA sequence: TGTGCCAGCAGCCACGGGCGCCCGGGACAGGGGGATTACGAGCAGTACTTC. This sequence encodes CASSHGRPGQGDYEQYF.

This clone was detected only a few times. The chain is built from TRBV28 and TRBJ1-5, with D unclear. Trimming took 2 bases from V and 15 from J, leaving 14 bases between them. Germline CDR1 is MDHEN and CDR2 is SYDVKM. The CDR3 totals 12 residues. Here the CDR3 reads CASSLRLTVPHF. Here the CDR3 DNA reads TGTGCCAGCAGTTTAAGGCTTACAGTACCGCATTTT.

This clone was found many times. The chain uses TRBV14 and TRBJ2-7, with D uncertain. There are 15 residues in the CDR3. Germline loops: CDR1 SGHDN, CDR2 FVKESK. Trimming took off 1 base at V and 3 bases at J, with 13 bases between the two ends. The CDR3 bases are TGTGCCAGCAGCCAAGGCCCCACTTGGTTCTACGAGCAGTACTTC. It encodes CASSQGPTWFYEQYF.

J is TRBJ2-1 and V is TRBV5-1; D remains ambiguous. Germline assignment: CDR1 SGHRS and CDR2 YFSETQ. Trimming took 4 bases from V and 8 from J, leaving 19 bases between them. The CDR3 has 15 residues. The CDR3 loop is CASSPPRHMDDEQFF. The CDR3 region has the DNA TGCGCCAGCAGCCCCCCGCGCCATATGGACGATGAGCAGTTCTTC.